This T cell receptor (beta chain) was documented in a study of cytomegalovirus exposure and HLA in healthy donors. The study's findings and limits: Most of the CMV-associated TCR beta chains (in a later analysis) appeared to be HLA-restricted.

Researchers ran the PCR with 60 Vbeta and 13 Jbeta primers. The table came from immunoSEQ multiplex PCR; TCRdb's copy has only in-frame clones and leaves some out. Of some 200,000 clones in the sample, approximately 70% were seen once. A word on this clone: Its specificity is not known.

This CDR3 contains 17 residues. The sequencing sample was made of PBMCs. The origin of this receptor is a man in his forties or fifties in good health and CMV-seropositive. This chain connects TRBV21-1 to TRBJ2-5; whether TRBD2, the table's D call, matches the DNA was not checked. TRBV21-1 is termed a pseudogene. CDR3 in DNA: TGTGCCAGCAGCAACCGAGTATTGGCGGGGGAGGAAGAGACCCAGTACTTC. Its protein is CASSNRVLAGEEETQYF.